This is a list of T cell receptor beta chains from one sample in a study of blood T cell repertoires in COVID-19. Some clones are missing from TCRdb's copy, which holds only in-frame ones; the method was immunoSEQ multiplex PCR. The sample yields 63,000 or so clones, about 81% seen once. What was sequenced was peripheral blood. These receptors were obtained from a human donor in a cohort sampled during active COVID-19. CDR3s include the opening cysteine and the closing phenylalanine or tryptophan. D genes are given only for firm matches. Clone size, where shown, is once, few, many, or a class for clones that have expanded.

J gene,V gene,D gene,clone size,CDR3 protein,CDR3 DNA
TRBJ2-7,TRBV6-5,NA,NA,CASRYLASYSYEQYF,TGTGCCAGCCGGTACCTAGCGTCCTACTCCTACGAGCAGTACTTC
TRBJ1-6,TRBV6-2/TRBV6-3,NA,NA,CASSYLQDSPLHF,TGTGCCAGCAGTTACTTACAGGATTCACCCCTCCACTTT
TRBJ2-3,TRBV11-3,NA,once,CASSLRGTTDTQYF,TGTGCCAGCAGCTTACGTGGCACCACAGATACGCAGTATTTT
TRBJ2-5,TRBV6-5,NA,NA,CASVPLAGPQETQYF,TGTGCCAGCGTCCCCTTGGCGGGACCTCAAGAGACCCAGTACTTC
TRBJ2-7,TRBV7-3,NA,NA,CASSLFESYEQYF,TGTGCCAGCAGCTTATTTGAGTCCTACGAGCAGTACTTC
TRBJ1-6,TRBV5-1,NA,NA,CASSFTDGGRGSPLHF,TGCGCCAGCAGCTTTACAGACGGCGGGCGGGGTTCACCCCTCCACTTT
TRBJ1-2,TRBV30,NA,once,CAWNEGNYGYTF,TGTGCCTGGAACGAGGGCAACTATGGCTACACCTTC
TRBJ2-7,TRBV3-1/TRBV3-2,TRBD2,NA,CASSQGLAGGWNEQYF,TGTGCCAGCAGCCAAGGACTAGCGGGAGGGTGGAACGAGCAGTACTTC
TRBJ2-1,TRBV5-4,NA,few,CASRDAGKNEQFF,TGTGCCAGCAGGGACGCAGGGAAGAATGAGCAGTTCTTC
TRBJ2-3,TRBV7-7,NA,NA,CASSLRGGGTDTQYF,TGTGCCAGCAGCTTAAGGGGCGGGGGCACAGATACGCAGTATTTT
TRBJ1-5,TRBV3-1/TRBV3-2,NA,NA,CASSQGFESGTNQPQHF,TGTGCCAGCAGCCAAGGGTTTGAGTCCGGTACCAATCAGCCCCAGCATTTT
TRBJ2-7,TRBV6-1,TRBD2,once,CASSARVAGTFFRLYEQYF,TGTGCCAGCAGTGCCAGGGTAGCGGGTACATTCTTTCGTCTCTACGAGCAGTACTTC
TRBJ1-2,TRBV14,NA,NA,CASSQGGNYGYTF,TGTGCCAGCAGCCAAGGAGGGAACTATGGCTACACCTTC
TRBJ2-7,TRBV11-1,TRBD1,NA,CASSEEQGPSYEQYF,TGTGCCAGCAGCGAAGAACAGGGGCCCTCCTACGAGCAGTACTTC
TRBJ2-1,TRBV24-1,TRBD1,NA,CATSDLQGLEEQFF,TGTGCCACCAGTGATCTACAGGGGCTCGAGGAGCAGTTCTTC
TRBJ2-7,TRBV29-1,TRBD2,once,CSVGGGTPSYEQYF,TGCAGCGTTGGCGGGGGAACGCCGTCCTACGAGCAGTACTTC
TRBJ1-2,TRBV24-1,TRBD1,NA,CATSDSTGWDGYTF,TGTGCCACCAGTGATTCGACAGGGTGGGATGGCTACACCTTC
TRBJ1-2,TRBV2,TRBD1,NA,CASRDRGDYGYTF,TGTGCCAGCAGGGACAGGGGCGACTATGGCTACACCTTC
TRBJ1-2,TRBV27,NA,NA,CASSLAGPNYGYTF,TGTGCCAGCAGTTTAGCAGGTCCTAACTATGGCTACACCTTC
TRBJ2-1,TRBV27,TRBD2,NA,CASSLLAGGRDEQFF,TGTGCCAGCAGTTTACTAGCGGGAGGGAGGGATGAGCAGTTCTTC
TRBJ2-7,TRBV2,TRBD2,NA,CASRTSGPYEQYF,TGTGCCAGCAGGACTAGCGGACCGTACGAGCAGTACTTC
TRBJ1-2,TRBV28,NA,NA,CASNWVGGDYGYTF,TGTGCCAGCAATTGGGTCGGAGGGGACTATGGCTACACCTTC
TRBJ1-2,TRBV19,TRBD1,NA,CASSMGQGVLRGYTF,TGTGCCAGTAGTATGGGACAGGGAGTCTTAAGGGGCTACACCTTC
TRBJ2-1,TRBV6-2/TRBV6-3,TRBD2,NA,CASSYAVAGANEQFF,TGTGCCAGCAGTTACGCGGTAGCGGGAGCCAATGAGCAGTTCTTC
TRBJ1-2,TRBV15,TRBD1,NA,CATSRDRTGFSGYTF,TGTGCCACCAGCAGAGATAGGACAGGGTTCTCTGGCTACACCTTC
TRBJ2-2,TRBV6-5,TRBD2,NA,CASSYGGRNTGELFF,TGTGCCAGCAGTTACGGCGGGAGGAACACCGGGGAGCTGTTTTTT
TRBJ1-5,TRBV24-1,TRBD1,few,CAIGQGANQPQHF,TGTGCCATTGGACAGGGGGCAAATCAGCCCCAGCATTTT
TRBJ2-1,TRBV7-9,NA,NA,CASGTYNEQFF,TGTGCCAGCGGCACCTACAATGAGCAGTTCTTC
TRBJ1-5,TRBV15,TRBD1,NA,CATSRVPTGAFLNQPQHF,TGTGCCACCAGCAGAGTTCCGACAGGGGCCTTCCTTAATCAGCCCCAGCATTTT
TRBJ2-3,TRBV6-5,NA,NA,CASSFTGLRPTDTQYF,TGTGCCAGCAGTTTCACGGGTCTTCGCCCCACAGATACGCAGTATTTT
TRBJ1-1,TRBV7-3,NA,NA,CASSSIADRTNTEAFF,TGTGCCAGCAGCTCTATTGCCGACAGGACGAACACTGAAGCTTTCTTT
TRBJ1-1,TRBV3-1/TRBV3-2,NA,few,CASSHDLRGSNTEAFF,TGTGCCAGCAGCCACGACCTGCGGGGTAGTAACACTGAAGCTTTCTTT
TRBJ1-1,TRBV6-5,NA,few,CASSKQGSTEAFF,TGTGCCAGCAGTAAACAGGGAAGCACTGAAGCTTTCTTT
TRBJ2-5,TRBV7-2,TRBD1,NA,CASSVWDRGTETQYF,TGTGCCAGCAGCGTCTGGGACAGGGGGACGGAGACCCAGTACTTC
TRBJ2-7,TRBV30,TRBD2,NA,CARSVHQREGSYEQYF,TGTGCCCGGAGTGTACACCAGAGGGAGGGCTCCTACGAGCAGTACTTC
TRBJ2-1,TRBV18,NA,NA,CASSQNRDLRGATSEQFF,TGTGCCAGCTCACAGAACAGGGACCTTCGGGGAGCAACCTCAGAGCAGTTCTTC
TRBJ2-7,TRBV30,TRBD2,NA,CAWYDGRGSEQYF,TGTGCCTGGTACGACGGGAGGGGTAGCGAGCAGTACTTC
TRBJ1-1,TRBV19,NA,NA,CASSLLTSGNTEAFF,TGTGCCAGTAGCCTTCTAACCTCCGGGAACACTGAAGCTTTCTTT
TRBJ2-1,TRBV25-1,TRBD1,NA,CASSDRGPSYNEQFF,TGTGCCAGCAGTGACAGGGGGCCTAGCTACAATGAGCAGTTCTTC
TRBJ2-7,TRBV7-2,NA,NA,CASSLELGPSYEQYF,TGTGCCAGCAGCCTCGAATTGGGGCCCTCCTACGAGCAGTACTTC
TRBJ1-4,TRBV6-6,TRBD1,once,CASSFAGQFNEKLFF,TGTGCCAGCAGCTTCGCGGGACAGTTTAATGAAAAACTGTTTTTT
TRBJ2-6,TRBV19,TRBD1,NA,CASRQGSGANVLTF,TGTGCCAGCAGACAGGGCTCTGGGGCCAACGTCCTGACTTTC
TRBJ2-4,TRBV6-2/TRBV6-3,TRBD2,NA,CASSLGLAGVNIQYF,TGTGCCAGCAGCCTGGGACTAGCGGGAGTAAACATTCAGTACTTC
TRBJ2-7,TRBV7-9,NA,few,CASSFSGFDEQYF,TGTGCCAGCAGCTTTTCGGGATTTGACGAGCAGTACTTC
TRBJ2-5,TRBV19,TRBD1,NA,CASSASRSGGETQYF,TGTGCCAGTAGTGCCTCACGCTCAGGGGGCGAGACCCAGTACTTC
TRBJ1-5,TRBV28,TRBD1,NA,CASSFSDRDVQPQHF,TGTGCCAGCAGTTTCTCGGACAGGGACGTCCAGCCCCAGCATTTT